The sequence of this TCR beta chain was determined in a study of shared clonotypes between healthy human individuals. General study points: The diversity represented, both genetic and in exposure history, was limited by few donors.

Using immunoSEQ multiplex PCR, the repertoire was profiled, and TCRdb retains in-frame clones only, with some absent. This sample carries about 2.3 million clones, roughly 90% of them seen once, and the ten largest clones take 0.37%. As concerns this clone: Its specificity is not known.

This CDR3 spans 14 amino acids. With V trimmed by 5 bases and J by 10 bases, 11 bases remained unmatched. Germline V lookup: CDR1 SGHTA, CDR2 FQGNSA. The donors were adults (healthy and HIV-negative) with no recent acute infections or vaccinations. Division of CD4+ cells produced a CD45RA+ naive subset and a CD45RA-negative memory subset. What was sequenced was naive CD4+ T cells from PBMCs. Subset given: CD45RA+ positively selected. The sequence was obtained from a man aged 18 to 29 in good health. Some clones in this sample may be carry-over from other donors' samples. This rearrangement joins TRBV7-2 to TRBJ2-1, with 7 bases fitting TRBD1. The CDR3 sequence is CASSTQGVGGEQFF. In DNA, the CDR3 is TGTGCCAGCAGCACCCAGGGGGTGGGCGGAGAGCAGTTCTTC.